The entry that follows covers one T cell receptor beta chain sequence. The antigen is not known. Other DNA sequences in this sample translate to the same CDR3. Data came from immunoSEQ multiplex PCR; TCRdb stores just in-frame clones and leaves some out. The sample yields under 150,000 clones, approximately 92% seen once. The CDR3 is 13 amino acids. CDR1 is SGHRS, CDR2 YFSETQ, per germline. V trimming: 3 bases; J trimming: 2 bases; junction bases outside the gene matches: 1. The sample originates from a study of OX40 agonist ivuxolimab in advanced cancers. Study background: Ivuxolimab was administered intravenously to patients at 0.01 to 10 mg/kg every 2 weeks. Study-wide results and caveats: In CD8+ T cells, expanded clones were on average more numerous than in CD4+. Also showing low normalized T-cell clonal expansion were some of the nonresponders.

The source material was CD4+ or CD8+ T cells sorted from blood, sampled in a trial of the OX40 agonist ivuxolimab. The genes are TRBV5-1 and TRBJ1-2, with 7 bases matching TRBD1. The source is an adult with an advanced solid tumor such as melanoma, head and neck, liver or kidney cancer. The CDR3 DNA sequence: TGCGCCAGCAGCTCGGGACAGAACTATGGCTACACCTTC. It codes for CASSSGQNYGYTF.